The 31 T cell receptor beta chains below were found in one sample sequenced in a study of blood T cell repertoires in COVID-19. Assay used: immunoSEQ multiplex PCR; TCRdb lists only in-frame clones, some missing. Here the sample spans about 200,000 clones, 65% to 90% being singletons. Sequencing was carried out using PBMCs or T cells enriched from blood (not recorded which). The source of these receptors is a man in his forties or fifties who had recovered from COVID-19.

This rearrangement joins TRBV5-5 to TRBJ1-1, with a tentative D call TRBD1 (5 bases). Germline assignment: CDR1 SGHKS and CDR2 YYEKEE (reference sequence). This CDR3 is 12 amino acids long. The V and J ends lost 4 bases and 11 bases respectively, with 15 bases between them. CDR3 residues: CASSPRGVVAFF. Here the CDR3 DNA reads TGTGCCAGCAGCCCCCGGGGGGTTGTGGCTTTCTTT.

In its sample, this clone was seen a few times. V and J are TRBV10-3 and TRBJ2-3, with 11 bases matching TRBD1. Per the germline V gene, CDR1 is ENHRY and CDR2 is SYGVKD. This CDR3 region has 15 residues. J was trimmed by 4 bases and V by 4 bases; bases with no gene match: 4. CDR3 nucleotide sequence: TGTGCCATCAGTGTTAGGACAGGGGGCCCAGATACGCAGTATTTT. It encodes CAISVRTGGPDTQYF.

The V call is TRBV28, the J call TRBJ1-1; D gene unclear. The CDR3 sequence is 14 residues long. The germline CDR1 and CDR2 sequences are MDHEN and SYDVKM. The V end was cut by 6 bases, the J end by 2 bases, with 13 bases between. The CDR3, as DNA: TGTGCCAGCAGCCGCTTGAACTCTAACACTGAAGCTTTCTTT. Its translation: CASSRLNSNTEAFF. The full variable domain, in which reference TRBV28 and TRBJ1-1 provide the parts outside the CDR3, is DVKVTQSSRYLVKRTGEKVFLECVQDMDHENMFWYRQDPGLGLRLIYFSYDVKMKEKGDIPEGYSVSREKKERFSLILESASTNQTSMYLCASSRLNSNTEAFFGQGTRLTVV.

The chain carries TRBV5-4 and TRBJ2-3; D is perhaps TRBD1 (6 bases). V was cut by 2 bases and J by 1 base, with 8 bases left in between. CDR1 SGHNT and CDR2 YYREEE come from the germline V gene (reference sequence). The CDR3 loop spans 14 amino acids. The CDR3 coding sequence is TGTGCCAGCAGCTTTAAGGGGGGCACAGATACGCAGTATTTT. This sequence encodes CASSFKGGTDTQYF.

The V gene is TRBV20-1, the J gene TRBJ2-1; D might be TRBD2 (5 bases). The CDR3 extends over 11 amino acids. V lost 5 bases and J 13 bases, leaving 15 bases between the germline ends. Per germline, CDR1 DFQATT and CDR2 SNEGSKA (reference sequence). The CDR3 loop is CSAWAEGTQFF. CDR3 nucleotides: TGCAGTGCTTGGGCAGAGGGCACCCAGTTCTTC.

The rearrangement joins TRBV18 to TRBJ1-2; the match to TRBD1 covers 12 bases. V was clipped by 0 bases and J by 6 bases; unmatched bases: 2. From germline, CDR1 is KGHSH and CDR2 LQKENI. The CDR3 contains 15 residues. The CDR3 here is CASSPPGTGGHGYTF. The CDR3 DNA reads as TGTGCCAGCTCACCACCGGGGACAGGGGGCCATGGCTACACCTTC.

The V gene is TRBV10-3, the J gene TRBJ1-2; 10 nucleotides match TRBD1. Germline lookup yields CDR1 ENHRY and CDR2 SYGVKD. The CDR3 length is 12 residues. V shed 4 bases, J shed 8 bases, and the junction held 1 base outside the gene matches. The CDR3 sequence is CAISGTGGGYTF. The CDR3, as DNA: TGTGCCATCAGTGGGACAGGGGGAGGCTACACCTTC.

This clone was recorded many times. This specimen includes other DNA sequences encoding the same CDR3. The chain recombines TRBV28 with TRBJ1-6; the D gene is possibly TRBD1 (6 bases). In germline, CDR1 is MDHEN, CDR2 SYDVKM. The CDR3 is made up of 18 amino acids. Trimming stripped 1 base from V and 0 bases from J, with 13 bases between. CDR3 amino acids: CASSLLVDRSSYNSPLHF. The CDR3 nucleotides are TGTGCCAGCAGTTTATTAGTCGACAGGAGCTCCTATAATTCACCCCTCCACTTT.

The chain carries TRBV27 and TRBJ2-7; 9 nucleotides line up with TRBD1. Trimming took 4 bases from V and 0 from J; bases not matched to a gene: 1. The germline CDR1 and CDR2 sequences are MNHEY and SMNVEV (reference sequence). The CDR3 runs 14 residues. The CDR3 protein is CASSWTGASYEQYF. CDR3 DNA: TGTGCCAGCAGTTGGACAGGGGCCTCCTACGAGCAGTACTTC.

J is TRBJ2-1 and V is TRBV7-3; 9 bases line up with TRBD1. After removal of 5 bases from V and 4 bases from J, the junction contained 6 bases not matched to a gene. CDR1 and CDR2 (germline): SGHTA, FQGTGA. The CDR3 contains 15 residues. CDR3 region: CASSTRQGGYNEQFF. CDR3 nucleotide sequence: TGTGCCAGCAGCACCAGACAGGGGGGGTACAATGAGCAGTTCTTC.

A few counts support this clone. This chain links TRBV3-1 (or the pseudogene TRBV3-2) with TRBJ1-2, with TRBD1 identical over 8 bases. Losses at the gene ends were 0 bases for V and 8 bases for J; bases not matched to a gene: 8. Germline V gives CDR1 LGHDT, CDR2 YNNKEL (reference sequence). CDR3 size: 15 residues. CDR3 in amino acids: CASSQDNRGDGGYTF. In DNA form, the CDR3 reads TGTGCCAGCAGCCAAGATAACAGGGGGGACGGAGGCTACACCTTC.

The rearrangement links TRBV28 to TRBJ2-7, with 7 bases aligning to TRBD2. The trim removed 6 bases at V and 2 bases at J, leaving 7 bases unmatched. CDR3 size: 14 residues. Germline-derived CDR1 and CDR2 are MDHEN and SYDVKM. The CDR3 spells CASSLSGPTYEQYF. In DNA form, the CDR3 reads TGTGCCAGCAGCCTTAGCGGGCCAACCTACGAGCAGTACTTC.

This sequence joins TRBV10-3 and TRBJ1-6; D possibly corresponds to TRBD1 (5 bases). V was trimmed by 3 bases and J by 9 bases, leaving 12 bases between them. Germline CDR1 and CDR2: ENHRY and SYGVKD. This CDR3 is 14 amino acids long. The CDR3 loop is CAISDARVGSPLHF. Here the CDR3 DNA reads TGTGCCATCAGTGATGCCAGGGTTGGTTCACCCCTCCACTTT.

This clone was observed a handful of times. The chain couples TRBV4-1 to TRBJ1-1, with D possibly TRBD1 on 6 matching bases. There are 15 residues in the CDR3. Trimming took 4 bases from V and 1 from J, leaving 13 bases between them. Germline V gene sequence: CDR1 MGHRA, CDR2 YSYEKL. The DNA of the CDR3 is TGCGCCAGCAGCCGCGCAGTACAGGGGAACACTGAAGCTTTCTTT. Translation gives CASSRAVQGNTEAFF.

The chain is built from TRBV27 and TRBJ2-5; tentative D call: TRBD1 (6 bases). From germline, CDR1 is MNHEY and CDR2 SMNVEV (reference sequence). V dropped 5 bases and J dropped 7 bases, with 20 bases sitting between them. This CDR3 spans 15 amino acids. The CDR3 nucleotides read TGTGCCAGCAGTACCCGCGGTGGGGGCCCAGGGACCCAGTACTTC. Translated: CASSTRGGGPGTQYF.

The chain is built from TRBV3-1 (or the pseudogene TRBV3-2) and TRBJ2-2; D unresolved. Trimming took off 3 bases at V and 6 bases at J, with 8 bases between the two ends. The CDR3 consists of 13 residues. Germline CDR1 and CDR2: LGHDT and YNNKEL (reference sequence). CDR3 sequence reads: CASSHTGSGELFF. The DNA of the CDR3 is TGTGCCAGCAGCCATACCGGTTCCGGGGAGCTGTTTTTT.

The chain couples TRBV9 to TRBJ2-3, with 10 bases that match TRBD2. Unmatched junction bases numbered 7, after V lost 3 bases and J lost 3 bases. Looked up from germline, CDR1 is SGDLS and CDR2 is YYNGEE. This CDR3 contains 16 residues. In nucleotides, the CDR3 is TGTGCCAGCAGCGCTCGCCGGACTAGCGGAACAGATACGCAGTATTTT. Its translation is CASSARRTSGTDTQYF.

In this sample, this clone turned up once. V and J are TRBV2 and TRBJ1-1, with 7 bases lining up with TRBD1. The germline V gene encodes CDR1 SNHLY and CDR2 FYNNEI. The CDR3 consists of 13 residues. J was trimmed by 8 bases and V by 4 bases; bases with no gene match: 7. The CDR3 DNA sequence: TGTGCCAGCAGTGTGGGACAGAGACACGAAGCTTTCTTT. Translated: CASSVGQRHEAFF.

V and J are TRBV7-8 and TRBJ2-7, with D tentatively TRBD2 (5 bases). CDR3 length equals 13 residues. V lost 5 bases, J lost 3 bases, and 11 bases lay in between. CDR1 and CDR2 from the germline V gene are SGHVS and FQNEAQ. CDR3 nucleotide sequence: TGTGCCAGCAGCGGACTCTTTAACTACGAGCAGTACGTC. It specifies CASSGLFNYEQYV.

The V call is TRBV6-2 or TRBV6-3, the J call TRBJ2-7, with 8 bases lining up with TRBD1. Germline V gene sequence: CDR1 MNHEY, CDR2 SVGEGT. This CDR3 is built from 14 residues. Trimming at V came to 0 bases and at J to 6 bases, leaving 4 bases not matched to a gene. The chain's CDR3 is CASSYSSRGPEQYF. CDR3 nucleotide sequence: TGTGCCAGCAGTTACTCCTCCAGGGGGCCCGAGCAGTACTTC.

The chain joins TRBV11-2 to TRBJ1-2, with D possibly being TRBD1 (5 bases). CDR3 length: 14 amino acids. Looked up from germline, CDR1 is SGHAT and CDR2 is FQNNGV. Trimming left V 0 bases short and J 8 bases short, with 13 bases between. CDR3 protein: CASSLEGRGVGYTF. The CDR3 nucleotides are TGTGCCAGCAGCTTAGAAGGGAGGGGAGTGGGCTACACCTTC.

The chain is built from TRBV4-3 and TRBJ2-3, with D maybe TRBD2 (5 bases). From germline, CDR1 is LGHNA and CDR2 YSLEER. There are 15 residues in the CDR3. Between the trimmed V and J ends, which lost 4 bases and 2 bases, there was a span of 13 bases. The CDR3 loop reads CASSRTLAPTDTQYF. DNA of the CDR3: TGCGCCAGCAGCCGAACCCTAGCCCCCACAGATACGCAGTATTTT.

The chain is built from TRBV6-5 and TRBJ1-5; no clear D gene. This CDR3 is 12 amino acids long. CDR1 and CDR2 from the germline V gene are MNHEY and SVGAGI. The V end lost 8 bases, the J end lost 7 bases, and 12 bases lay between the germline ends. The CDR3 protein is CASRAPGQPQHF. Here the CDR3 DNA reads TGTGCCAGCCGGGCCCCGGGGCAGCCCCAGCATTTT.

The V and J genes are TRBV5-6 and TRBJ1-3; D remains ambiguous. V lost 3 bases and J 0 bases, leaving 4 bases between the germline ends. Germline V CDR1 and CDR2: SGHDT, YYEEEE. This CDR3 contains 13 residues. The CDR3 reads CASSSSSGNTIYF. CDR3 nucleotides: TGTGCCAGCAGCTCTAGCTCTGGAAACACCATATATTTT.

This clone came up once. This chain uses TRBV21-1 with TRBJ1-5; TRBD1, the table's D call, was not compared with the DNA. TRBV21-1 is assigned pseudogene status. CDR3 length: 18 amino acids. CDR3: CASSKLAEGQGRNQPQHF. CDR3 DNA: TGTGCCAGCAGCAAACTAGCGGAGGGACAGGGGCGCAATCAGCCCCAGCATTTT.

The chain joins TRBV18 to TRBJ1-6; D gene unclear. Germline CDR1 is KGHSH and CDR2 is LQKENI. The CDR3 covers 14 residues. Trimming stripped 1 base from V and 10 bases from J, with 11 bases between. The CDR3 bases are TGTGCCAGCTCACCACGGTCAGAATCATCACCCCTCCACTTT. As protein: CASSPRSESSPLHF.

This chain joins TRBV5-5 and TRBJ2-7, with 7 bases identical to TRBD1. Trimming at V came to 5 bases and at J to 5 bases, leaving 4 bases not matched to a gene. From germline, CDR1 is SGHKS and CDR2 YYEKEE (reference sequence). The length of the CDR3 is 12 residues. CDR3 sequence: CASSIQGNEQYV. The CDR3 DNA reads TGTGCCAGCAGTATACAGGGGAACGAGCAGTACGTC.

The V gene is TRBV6-1, the J gene TRBJ1-1, with D possibly matching TRBD1 (6 bases). The CDR3 length is 14 residues. Germline loops: CDR1 MNHNS, CDR2 SASEGT. The V and J ends lost 5 bases and 0 bases respectively, with 10 bases between them. Here the CDR3 DNA reads TGTGCCAGCAGTCCTACAGGGTTGAACACTGAAGCTTTCTTT. As protein: CASSPTGLNTEAFF.

The chain recombines TRBV30 with TRBJ2-1, with 12 bases fitting TRBD2. Germline CDR1 and CDR2: GTSNPN and SVGIG (reference sequence). The trim removed 5 bases at V and 4 bases at J, leaving 3 bases unmatched. The CDR3 is 14 amino acids. CDR3 nucleotide sequence: TGTGCCTGGGCCGGACTAGCGGGATACAATGAGCAGTTCTTC. It codes for CAWAGLAGYNEQFF.

The chain uses TRBV27 and TRBJ2-1, with TRBD2 matching 10 bases. Trimming took 2 bases from V and 4 from J; bases not matched to a gene: 17. The CDR3 runs to 20 residues. Germline CDR1 reads MNHEY; CDR2 reads SMNVEV (reference sequence). The CDR3 DNA sequence: TGTGCCAGCAGTTTAAGGGAAGCAGGTTCCCTAGCGGGAGCATACAATGAGCAGTTCTTC. It yields the protein CASSLREAGSLAGAYNEQFF.

This clone has a single count. The gene calls are TRBV29-1 and TRBJ2-5, with 8 bases lining up with TRBD1. Trimming removed 4 bases from V and 5 bases from J; junction bases left unmatched: 6. This CDR3 is 13 amino acids long. CDR1 SQVTM and CDR2 ANQGSEA come from the germline V gene. CDR3 coding DNA: TGCAGCGTTGGACAGGGGAGTTGGGAGACCCAGTACTTC. Protein: CSVGQGSWETQYF. Drawing the rest from reference TRBV29-1 and TRBJ2-5, the complete variable domain is SAVISQKPSRDICQRGTSLTIQCQVDSQVTMMFWYRQQPGQSLTLIATANQGSEATYESGFVIDKFPISRPNLTFSTLTVSNMSPEDSSIYLCSVGQGSWETQYFGPGTRLLVL.